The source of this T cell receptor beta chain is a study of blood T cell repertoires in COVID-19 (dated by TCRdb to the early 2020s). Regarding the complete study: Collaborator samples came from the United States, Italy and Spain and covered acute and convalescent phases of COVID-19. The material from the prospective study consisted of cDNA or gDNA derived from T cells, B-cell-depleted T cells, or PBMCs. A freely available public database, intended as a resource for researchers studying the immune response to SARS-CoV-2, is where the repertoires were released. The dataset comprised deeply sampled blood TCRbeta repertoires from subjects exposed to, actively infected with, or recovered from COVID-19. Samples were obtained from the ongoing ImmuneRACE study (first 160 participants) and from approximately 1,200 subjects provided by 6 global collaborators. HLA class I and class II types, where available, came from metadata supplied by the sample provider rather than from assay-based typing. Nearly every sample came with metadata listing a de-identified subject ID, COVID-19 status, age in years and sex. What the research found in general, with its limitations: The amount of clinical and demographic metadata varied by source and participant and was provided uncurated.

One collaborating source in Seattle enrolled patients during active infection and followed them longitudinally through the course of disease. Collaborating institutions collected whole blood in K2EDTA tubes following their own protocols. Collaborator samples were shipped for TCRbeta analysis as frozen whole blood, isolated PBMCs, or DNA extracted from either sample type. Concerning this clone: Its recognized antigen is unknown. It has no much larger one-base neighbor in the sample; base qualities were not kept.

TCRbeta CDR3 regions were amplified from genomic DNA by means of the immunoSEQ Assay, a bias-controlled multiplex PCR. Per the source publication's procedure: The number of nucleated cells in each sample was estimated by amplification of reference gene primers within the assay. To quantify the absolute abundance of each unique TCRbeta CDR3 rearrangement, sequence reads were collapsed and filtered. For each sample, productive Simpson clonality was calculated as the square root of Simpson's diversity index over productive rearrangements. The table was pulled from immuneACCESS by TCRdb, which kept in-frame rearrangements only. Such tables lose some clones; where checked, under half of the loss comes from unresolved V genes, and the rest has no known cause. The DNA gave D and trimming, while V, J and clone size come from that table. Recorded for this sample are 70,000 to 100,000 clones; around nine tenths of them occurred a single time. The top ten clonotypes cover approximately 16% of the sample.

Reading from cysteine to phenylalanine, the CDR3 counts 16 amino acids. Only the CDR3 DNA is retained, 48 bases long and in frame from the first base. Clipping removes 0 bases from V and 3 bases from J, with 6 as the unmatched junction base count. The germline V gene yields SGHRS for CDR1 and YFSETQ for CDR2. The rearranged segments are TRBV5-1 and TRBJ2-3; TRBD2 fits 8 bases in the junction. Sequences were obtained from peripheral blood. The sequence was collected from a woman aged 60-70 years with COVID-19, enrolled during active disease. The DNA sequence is TGCGCCAGCAGCTTGGGCTTTACTAGCGGAACAGATACGCAGTATTTT. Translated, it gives CASSLGFTSGTDTQYF.